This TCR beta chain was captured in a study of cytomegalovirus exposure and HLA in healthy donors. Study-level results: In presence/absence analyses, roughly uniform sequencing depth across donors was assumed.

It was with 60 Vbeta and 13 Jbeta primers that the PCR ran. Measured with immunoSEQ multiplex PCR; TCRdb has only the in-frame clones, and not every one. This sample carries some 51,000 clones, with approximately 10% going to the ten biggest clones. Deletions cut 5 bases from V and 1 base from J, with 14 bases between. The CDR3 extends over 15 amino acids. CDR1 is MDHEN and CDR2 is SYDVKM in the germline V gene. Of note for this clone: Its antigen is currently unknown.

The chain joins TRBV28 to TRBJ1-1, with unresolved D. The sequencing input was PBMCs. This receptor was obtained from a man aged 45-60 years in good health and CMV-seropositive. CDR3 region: CASSPAGFPNTEAFF. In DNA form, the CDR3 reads TGTGCCAGCAGTCCAGCCGGGTTCCCGAACACTGAAGCTTTCTTT.